This T cell receptor (beta chain) comes out of a study of blood T cell repertoires in COVID-19. Profiling relied on immunoSEQ multiplex PCR, and the TCRdb table lists in-frame clones only, not all of them. The sample includes 250,000 to 350,000 clones, around nine tenths of them seen just once. This clone was detected many times. The germline V gene encodes CDR1 SGHRS and CDR2 YFSETQ. The V and J ends lost 4 bases and 8 bases respectively, with 13 bases between them. There are 12 residues in the CDR3. The chain couples TRBV5-1 to TRBJ2-7; D is perhaps TRBD1 (5 bases). Source material: PBMCs or T cells enriched from blood (not recorded which). The TCR comes from a woman between 50 and 59 years old who had been exposed to COVID-19. In DNA, the CDR3 is TGCGCCAGCAGCGACACGACAGCAAAGCAGTACTTC. Translated, it gives CASSDTTAKQYF.